This T cell receptor beta chain was recovered during a study of blood T cell repertoires in COVID-19. Looking at the study overall: Sources were T cells, B-cell-depleted T cells, or PBMCs; the material itself was cDNA or gDNA.

With 4 bases removed from V and 2 bases from J, the gap between germline ends came to 16 bases. This CDR3 spans 16 amino acids. Germline assignment: CDR1 SGHDT and CDR2 YYEEEE. Per the original methods: It was from reference gene primer amplification that nucleated cell counts were estimated. Only in-frame clones appear in the TCRdb table, and some are missing; sequencing was by immunoSEQ multiplex PCR. That table supplies the V and J calls and clone size; D and trimming were determined from the DNA. The sample holds some 130,000 clones, 70% to 90% seen once. V usage is TRBV5-6 and J usage is TRBJ1-5, with TRBD1 as a possible D gene (6 bases). Material for sequencing was peripheral blood. The receptor was isolated from a man aged 45-60 years with acute or convalescent COVID-19. The CDR3 nucleotides read TGTGCCAGCAGCCCCCGGACAGCGGGGGGCAATCAGCCCCAGCATTTT. Translating gives CASSPRTAGGNQPQHF. Drawing the rest from reference TRBV5-6 and TRBJ1-5, the complete variable domain is DAGVTQSPTHLIKTRGQQVTLRCSPKSGHDTVSWYQQALGQGPQFIFQYYEEEERQRGNFPDRFSGHQFPNYSSELNVNALLLGDSALYLCASSPRTAGGNQPQHFGDGTRLSIL.